One and the same sample provided the 10 T cell receptor beta chains below, sequenced in a study of blood T cell repertoires in COVID-19. TCRdb's table, derived via immunoSEQ multiplex PCR, lists solely in-frame clones and lacks some. The sample yields 200,000 or so clones, approximately 81% seen once. The sequencing sample was made of peripheral blood. The receptors shown here come from a woman in her sixties or seventies who had recovered from COVID-19.

This clone was seen once. The chain employs TRBV4-1 and TRBJ2-3, with 8 bases lining up with TRBD2. Germline-derived CDR1 and CDR2 are MGHRA and YSYEKL. V lost 2 bases, J lost 9 bases, and 13 bases stayed unmatched. The CDR3 consists of 16 residues. CDR3 sequence reads: CASSQRPATSEDTQYF. Written as DNA, the CDR3 is TGCGCCAGCAGCCAACGCCCCGCGACTAGCGAGGACACGCAGTATTTT.

CDR3 in amino acids: CASSPGGLISGNTIYF. CDR3 DNA: TGTGCCAGCAGCCCAGGGGGGCTAATCTCTGGAAACACCATATATTTT. V and J are TRBV9 and TRBJ1-3, with 7 nucleotides matching TRBD1. Germline CDR1 is SGDLS and CDR2 is YYNGEE. The junction had 7 bases not matched to a gene; V was cut back by 4 bases and J by 0 bases. The length of the CDR3 is 16 residues.

This chain uses TRBV3-1 (or the pseudogene TRBV3-2) with TRBJ2-7; 9 bases are shared with TRBD2. The trim removed 0 bases at V and 4 bases at J, leaving 4 bases unmatched. The CDR3 contains 15 residues. Germline V gene sequence: CDR1 LGHDT, CDR2 YNNKEL (reference sequence). The CDR3 DNA follows: TGTGCCAGCAGCCAAGAGCTAGCGGGGCTATACGAGCAGTACTTC. Its protein product is CASSQELAGLYEQYF.

V gene TRBV5-8 combines with J gene TRBJ1-5; 11 bases are a match to TRBD1. CDR3 length: 16 residues. Trimming cost V 2 bases and J 5 bases; bases outside gene matches: 6. Germline lookup yields CDR1 SGHTS and CDR2 YDEGEE. The CDR3 protein is CASSFRTGQGDQPQHF. Here the CDR3 DNA reads TGTGCCAGCAGCTTTCGTACGGGACAGGGGGATCAGCCCCAGCATTTT.

CDR3 amino acids: CASSNWGGSQPQHF. The CDR3 DNA sequence: TGTGCCAGTAGTAACTGGGGAGGAAGCCAGCCCCAGCATTTT. This chain joins TRBV19 and TRBJ1-5; D is undetermined. Per germline, CDR1 LNHDA and CDR2 SQIVND (reference sequence). The CDR3 runs 14 residues. V was shortened by 4 bases and J by 7 bases, with 14 bases between the two germline ends. The full variable domain, completed using reference TRBV19 and TRBJ1-5, is DGGITQSPKYLFRKEGQNVTLSCEQNLNHDAMYWYRQDPGQGLRLIYYSQIVNDFQKGDIAEGYSVSREKKESFPLTVTSAQKNPTAFYLCASSNWGGSQPQHFGDGTRLSIL.

The chain joins TRBV20-1 to TRBJ2-6; 7 nucleotides agree with TRBD2. CDR1 DFQATT and CDR2 SNEGSKA come from the germline V gene (reference sequence). Trimming cost V 6 bases and J 4 bases; bases outside gene matches: 15. The CDR3 consists of 17 residues. CDR3 region: CSASRRGWSAGANVLTF. CDR3 sequence (DNA): TGCAGTGCCAGTAGGCGGGGGTGGTCGGCGGGGGCCAACGTCCTGACTTTC.

The genes are TRBV5-4 and TRBJ2-7; TRBD1 is a possible D gene (6 bases). Trimming took 3 bases from V and 5 from J, leaving 18 bases between them. CDR3 length: 15 residues. Germline lookup yields CDR1 SGHNT and CDR2 YYREEE (reference sequence). CDR3 DNA: TGTGCCAGCAGCTCGAGGCAGGGGTCCGGGAACGAGCAGTACTTC. Amino acids: CASSSRQGSGNEQYF.

The V and J genes are TRBV18 and TRBJ1-4; D may be TRBD1 (5 bases). CDR3 length equals 16 residues. Trimming removed 6 bases from V and 7 bases from J, with 21 bases in between. Germline loops: CDR1 KGHSH, CDR2 LQKENI. The CDR3 here is CASSPSQGTGGEKLFF. CDR3 sequence (DNA): TGTGCCAGCTCCCCCTCGCAGGGAACAGGCGGTGAAAAACTGTTTTTT.

CDR3 sequence reads: CASSFSGGARGTQYF. CDR3 coding DNA: TGTGCCAGCAGCTTTAGCGGGGGGGCCCGGGGGACGCAGTATTTT. The chain is built from TRBV7-8 and TRBJ2-3, with 11 bases identical to TRBD2. CDR1 is SGHVS and CDR2 is FQNEAQ in the germline V gene. After removal of 3 bases from V and 9 bases from J, the junction contained 8 bases not matched to a gene. The CDR3 covers 15 residues.

The CDR3 bases are TGTGCCAGCAGCGCTGGTAGAACCTCTTTTGGAAACACCATATATTTT. Translated, it gives CASSAGRTSFGNTIYF. The gene calls are TRBV7-8 and TRBJ1-3; D not resolved. There are 16 residues in the CDR3. V shed 5 bases and J shed 3 bases, with 17 bases lying between them. Germline CDR1 SGHVS, CDR2 FQNEAQ.